This passage covers 21 T cell receptor beta chains from one sample sequenced in a study of shared clonotypes between healthy human individuals. CD45RO-negative, CCR7-selected cells formed the naive CD8 fraction, which excluded terminally differentiated effector memory CD45RA+ cells. The method was immunoSEQ multiplex PCR; TCRdb's version includes in-frame clones alone and lacks a portion of them. The repertoire includes roughly 2.1 million clones, approximately 94% of them detected once, and 1.5% to 2% sits in the top ten. The sample comprised naive CD8+ T cells from PBMCs. Every receptor here comes from a man between 18 and 35 years old in good health. Some clones in this sample may be carry-over from other donors' samples.

The chain joins TRBV6-5 to TRBJ1-5; TRBD1 aligns across 8 bases. Germline CDR1 reads MNHEY; CDR2 reads SVGAGI. V gave up 6 bases and J gave up 7 bases; unmatched junction bases: 8. This CDR3 contains 14 residues. CDR3 sequence (DNA): TGTGCCAGCAGGGGACAGGATAGAAGCCAGCCCCAGCATTTT. This translates into CASRGQDRSQPQHF.

The rearrangement uses TRBV29-1 and TRBJ2-7, with TRBD2 identical over 7 bases. Germline V lookup: CDR1 SQVTM, CDR2 ANQGSEA. This CDR3 contains 12 residues. V gave up 3 bases and J gave up 4 bases; unmatched junction bases: 3. The CDR3 spells CSVDWGGYEQYF. In nucleotides, the CDR3 is TGCAGCGTTGATTGGGGAGGGTACGAGCAGTACTTC.

As for this clone: This same CDR3 is encoded by further DNA sequences in the sample. The J gene is TRBJ2-1, the V gene TRBV27; 7 nucleotides line up with TRBD2. J was trimmed by 4 bases and V by 3 bases; bases with no gene match: 0. This CDR3 has 13 residues. Germline V gives CDR1 MNHEY, CDR2 SMNVEV (reference sequence). This chain's CDR3 is CASSFGGYNEQFF. The CDR3 DNA follows: TGTGCCAGCAGTTTCGGGGGGTACAATGAGCAGTTCTTC.

The CDR3 protein is CASRIHGGSNEQFF. CDR3 DNA sequence: TGTGCCAGCAGAATCCACGGGGGGAGCAATGAGCAGTTCTTC. This rearrangement joins TRBV11-2 to TRBJ2-1; 7 nucleotides line up with TRBD2. V dropped 6 bases and J dropped 6; count of bases not matched to a gene: 8. This CDR3 region has 14 residues. Looked up from germline, CDR1 is SGHAT and CDR2 is FQNNGV. Together with reference TRBV11-2 and TRBJ2-1, the CDR3 gives the full variable domain: EAGVAQSPRYKIIEKRQSVAFWCNPISGHATLYWYQQILGQGPKLLIQFQNNGVVDDSQLPKDRFSAERLKGVDSTLKIQPAKLEDSAVYLCASRIHGGSNEQFFGPGTRLTVL.

The J gene is TRBJ2-3, the V gene TRBV27; the match to TRBD1 covers 10 bases. Germline loops: CDR1 MNHEY, CDR2 SMNVEV (reference sequence). Losses at the gene ends were 6 bases for V and 2 bases for J; bases not matched to a gene: 17. The CDR3 sequence is 19 residues long. CDR3 coding DNA: TGTGCCAGCAGGACCCGACAGGGGGCGACCAGTAGAACCACAGATACGCAGTATTTT. It specifies CASRTRQGATSRTTDTQYF.

The chain uses TRBV14 and TRBJ2-5, with 9 bases matching TRBD2. The CDR3 extends over 18 amino acids. Germline values: CDR1 SGHDN, CDR2 FVKESK. The V gene end was trimmed by 0 bases and the J gene end by 3 bases; junction bases not matched to a gene: 11. This CDR3 is CASSQDGGRALREETQYF. CDR3 bases: TGTGCCAGCAGCCAAGACGGCGGGAGGGCCCTCCGCGAAGAGACCCAGTACTTC.

The chain combines TRBV7-3 with TRBJ2-5; 12 bases map to TRBD2. CDR1 SGHTA and CDR2 FQGTGA come from the germline V gene. This CDR3 has 16 residues. With V trimmed by 5 bases and J by 3 bases, 7 bases remained unmatched. This CDR3 is CASSPTSGSSKETQYF. The DNA of the CDR3 is TGTGCCAGCAGCCCGACTAGCGGGAGTTCCAAAGAGACCCAGTACTTC. Supplemented by reference TRBV7-3 and TRBJ2-5, the full variable domain reads GAGVSQTPSNKVTEKGKYVELRCDPISGHTALYWYRQSLGQGPEFLIYFQGTGAADDSGLPNDRFFAVRPEGSVSTLKIQRTERGDSAVYLCASSPTSGSSKETQYFGPGTRLLVL.

V gene TRBV11-2 combines with J gene TRBJ2-7; TRBD1 matches at 7 bases. This CDR3 region has 17 residues. CDR1 and CDR2 (germline): SGHAT, FQNNGV. V shed 1 base, J shed 2 bases, and the junction held 11 bases outside the gene matches. The CDR3 loop reads CASSLASGTVKPYEQYF. The CDR3 DNA follows: TGTGCCAGCAGCTTAGCATCCGGGACAGTTAAACCCTACGAGCAGTACTTC.

The V and J genes are TRBV10-3 and TRBJ2-1; D remains ambiguous. Trimming took off 3 bases at V and 8 bases at J, with 5 bases between the two ends. This CDR3 comprises 11 residues. Germline CDR1 and CDR2: ENHRY and SYGVKD. CDR3 sequence (DNA): TGTGCCATCAGTGATCCGTATGAGCAGTTCTTC. Amino acid sequence: CAISDPYEQFF.

Notes on this clone: This sample includes further DNA sequences coding for the same CDR3. The J gene is TRBJ2-1, the V gene TRBV4-1; 9 positions match TRBD2. Germline V CDR1 and CDR2: MGHRA, YSYEKL. V shed 0 bases, J shed 4 bases, and the junction held 1 base outside the gene matches. This CDR3 contains 15 residues. CDR3 region: CASSQDTSGYNEQFF. As DNA, the CDR3 is TGCGCCAGCAGCCAAGATACTAGCGGGTACAATGAGCAGTTCTTC.

Comments on this clone: Other DNA sequences in this specimen translate into the identical CDR3. The chain couples TRBV19 to TRBJ2-7; D unresolved. Looked up from germline, CDR1 is LNHDA and CDR2 is SQIVND (reference sequence). V lost 1 base and J lost 3, with 1 base in between. The CDR3 extends over 11 amino acids. The CDR3 DNA reads TGTGCCAGTAGTATAGGCTACGAGCAGTACTTC. Translation gives CASSIGYEQYF.

The chain links TRBV9 to TRBJ2-7, with 7 bases fitting TRBD1. Germline CDR1 is SGDLS and CDR2 is YYNGEE. Trimming took 4 bases from V and 4 from J; bases not matched to a gene: 14. This CDR3 region has 16 residues. For the CDR3, the DNA is TGTGCCAGCAGCCCCACGGTAACAGGGGTCTATTACGAGCAGTACTTC. It codes for CASSPTVTGVYYEQYF.

The chain recombines TRBV7-2 with TRBJ2-7; D not resolved. Trimming pared 6 bases from V and 0 bases from J, leaving 6 bases between. This CDR3 has 12 amino acids. Germline CDR1 and CDR2: SGHTA and FQGNSA. The CDR3, as DNA: TGTGCCAGCAGTTACCCCTCCTACGAGCAGTACTTC. Amino acid sequence: CASSYPSYEQYF. The entire variable domain, with the rest obtained from reference TRBV7-2 and TRBJ2-7, is as follows: GAGVSQSPSNKVTEKGKDVELRCDPISGHTALYWYRQSLGQGLEFLIYFQGNSAPDKSGLPSDRFSAERTGGSVSTLTIQRTQQEDSAVYLCASSYPSYEQYFGPGTRLTVT.

This clone was recorded only once. V gene TRBV29-1 combines with J gene TRBJ1-2; 9 positions match TRBD1. Germline-derived CDR1 and CDR2 are SQVTM and ANQGSEA. Germline trimming cut 6 bases from V and 7 bases from J; bases unmatched to any gene: 9. The CDR3 has 13 amino acids. The CDR3 loop reads CSVPGQGGSGYTF. In DNA form, the CDR3 reads TGCAGCGTGCCGGGACAGGGTGGTAGTGGCTACACCTTC. The whole variable domain, filled in from reference TRBV29-1 and TRBJ1-2, reads SAVISQKPSRDICQRGTSLTIQCQVDSQVTMMFWYRQQPGQSLTLIATANQGSEATYESGFVIDKFPISRPNLTFSTLTVSNMSPEDSSIYLCSVPGQGGSGYTFGSGTRLTVV.

The rearrangement joins TRBV4-1 to TRBJ2-7; 9 bases map to TRBD1. CDR3 size: 22 residues. The V and J ends lost 2 bases and 1 base, in that order; junction bases with no gene match: 24. From germline, CDR1 is MGHRA and CDR2 YSYEKL. The CDR3 loop reads CASSQRTGALGSLVTKSYEQYF. As DNA, the CDR3 is TGCGCCAGCAGCCAAAGGACAGGGGCGCTTGGCAGTTTAGTCACGAAGTCCTACGAGCAGTACTTC.

This clone was counted a few times. The chain has TRBV11-2 and TRBJ1-1; unclear D gene. With 1 base removed from V and 11 bases from J, the gap between germline ends came to 14 bases. Germline V lookup: CDR1 SGHAT, CDR2 FQNNGV. CDR3 length: 13 residues. DNA of the CDR3: TGTGCCAGCAGCTTAGCGGAGCCCGTGGGGGCTTTCTTT. It codes for CASSLAEPVGAFF.

The gene calls are TRBV7-9 and TRBJ2-7; 10 bases align to TRBD2. The CDR3 loop spans 15 amino acids. CDR1 is SEHNR and CDR2 is FQNEAQ in the germline V gene (reference sequence). With 5 bases clipped from V and 1 base from J, the junction kept 5 bases outside the gene matches. The CDR3 nucleotides read TGTGCCAGCAGCACCCAAGCGGGAGGGTCCTACGAGCAGTACTTC. Translation gives CASSTQAGGSYEQYF.

This clone was seen only once. The chain uses TRBV28 and TRBJ2-7, with 11 positions matching TRBD2. With 5 bases clipped from V and 3 bases from J, the junction kept 6 bases outside the gene matches. The CDR3 consists of 15 residues. CDR1 MDHEN and CDR2 SYDVKM come from the germline V gene. CDR3 amino acids: CASSIGLAGNYEQYF. In nucleotides, the CDR3 is TGTGCCAGCAGTATAGGACTAGCGGGCAACTACGAGCAGTACTTC.

This chain uses TRBV19 with TRBJ2-2, with no clear D. The CDR3 is 14 residues long. CDR1 is LNHDA and CDR2 is SQIVND in the germline V gene (reference sequence). Trimming cost V 10 bases and J 2 bases, with 14 bases left between them. The CDR3: CATRPPLNTGELFF. CDR3 nucleotide sequence: TGTGCCACCAGGCCGCCCCTTAACACCGGGGAGCTGTTTTTT.

The chain has TRBV9 and TRBJ2-6; 12 nucleotides line up with TRBD1. The germline CDR1 and CDR2 sequences are SGDLS and YYNGEE. The length of the CDR3 is 17 residues. J was trimmed by 1 base and V by 4 bases; bases with no gene match: 3. As DNA, the CDR3 is TGTGCCAGCAGCCCGGGACAGGGGGCTTCTGGGGCCAACGTCCTGACTTTC. It codes for CASSPGQGASGANVLTF.

The rearrangement links TRBV19 to TRBJ2-2; 10 bases agree with TRBD2. The CDR3 has 15 amino acids. Per germline, CDR1 LNHDA and CDR2 SQIVND (reference sequence). J was trimmed by 4 bases and V by 6 bases; bases with no gene match: 5. The CDR3 coding sequence is TGTGCCAGTAGGATACTAGCGGGATTCACCGGGGAGCTGTTTTTT. This gives the protein CASRILAGFTGELFF.